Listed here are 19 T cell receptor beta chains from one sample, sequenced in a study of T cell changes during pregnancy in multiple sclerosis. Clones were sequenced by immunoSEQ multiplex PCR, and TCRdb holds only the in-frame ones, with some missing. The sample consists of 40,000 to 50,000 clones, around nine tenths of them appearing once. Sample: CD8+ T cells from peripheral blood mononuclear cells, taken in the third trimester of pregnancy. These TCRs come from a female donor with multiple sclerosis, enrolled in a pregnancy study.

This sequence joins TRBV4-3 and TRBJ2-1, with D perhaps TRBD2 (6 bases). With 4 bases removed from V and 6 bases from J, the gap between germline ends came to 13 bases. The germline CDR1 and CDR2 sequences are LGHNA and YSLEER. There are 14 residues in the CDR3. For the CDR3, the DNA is TGCGCCAGCAGCCTTGGACCCGGGGGCAATGAGCAGTTCTTC. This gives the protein CASSLGPGGNEQFF.

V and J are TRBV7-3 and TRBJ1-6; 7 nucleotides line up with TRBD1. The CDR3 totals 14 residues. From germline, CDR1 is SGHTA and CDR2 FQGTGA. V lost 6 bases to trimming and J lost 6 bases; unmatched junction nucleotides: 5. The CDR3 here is CASSGTDPNSPLHF. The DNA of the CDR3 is TGTGCCAGCAGTGGGACAGACCCTAATTCACCCCTCCACTTT.

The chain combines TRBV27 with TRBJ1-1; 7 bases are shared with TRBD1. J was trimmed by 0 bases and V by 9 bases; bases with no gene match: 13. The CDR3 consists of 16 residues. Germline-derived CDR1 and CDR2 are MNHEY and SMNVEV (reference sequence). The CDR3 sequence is CASNKVEGAVNTEAFF. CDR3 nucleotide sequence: TGTGCCAGTAACAAAGTGGAGGGGGCTGTGAACACTGAAGCTTTCTTT.

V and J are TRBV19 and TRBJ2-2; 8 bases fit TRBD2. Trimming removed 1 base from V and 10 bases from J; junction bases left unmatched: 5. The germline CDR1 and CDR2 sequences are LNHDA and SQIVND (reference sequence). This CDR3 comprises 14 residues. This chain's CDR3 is CASSIGPAGAELFF. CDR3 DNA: TGTGCCAGTAGTATAGGACCAGCGGGGGCGGAGCTGTTTTTT.

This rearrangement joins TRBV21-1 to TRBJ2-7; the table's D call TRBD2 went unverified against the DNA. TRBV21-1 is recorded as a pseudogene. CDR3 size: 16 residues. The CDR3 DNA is TGTGCCAGCAGCACCCCTAGCGGGAGAGTTTTATACGAGCAGTACTTC. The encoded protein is CASSTPSGRVLYEQYF.

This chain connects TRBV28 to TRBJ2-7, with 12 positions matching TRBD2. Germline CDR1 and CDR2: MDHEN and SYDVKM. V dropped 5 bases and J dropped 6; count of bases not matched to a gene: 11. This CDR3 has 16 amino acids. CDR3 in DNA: TGTGCCAGCAGTCCTTGGACTAGCGGGACAGTACGCGAGCAGTACTTC. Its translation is CASSPWTSGTVREQYF.

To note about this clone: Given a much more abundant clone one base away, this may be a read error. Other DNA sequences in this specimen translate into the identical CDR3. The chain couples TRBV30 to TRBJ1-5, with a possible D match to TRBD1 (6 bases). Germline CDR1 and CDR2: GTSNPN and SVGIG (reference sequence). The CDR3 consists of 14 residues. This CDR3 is CAWSGTNPSQPQHF. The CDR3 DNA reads TGCGCCTGGAGTGGGACAAATCCCAGTCAGCCCCAGCATTTT.

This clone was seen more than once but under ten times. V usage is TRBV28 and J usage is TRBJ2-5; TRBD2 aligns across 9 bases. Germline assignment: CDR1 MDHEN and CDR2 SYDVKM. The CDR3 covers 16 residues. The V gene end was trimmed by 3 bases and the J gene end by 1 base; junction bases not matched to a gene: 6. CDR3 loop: CASSFSSGSFQETQYF. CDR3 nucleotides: TGTGCCAGCAGTTTCAGTAGCGGGAGCTTCCAAGAGACCCAGTACTTC. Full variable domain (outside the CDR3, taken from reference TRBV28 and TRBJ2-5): DVKVTQSSRYLVKRTGEKVFLECVQDMDHENMFWYRQDPGLGLRLIYFSYDVKMKEKGDIPEGYSVSREKKERFSLILESASTNQTSMYLCASSFSSGSFQETQYFGPGTRLLVL.

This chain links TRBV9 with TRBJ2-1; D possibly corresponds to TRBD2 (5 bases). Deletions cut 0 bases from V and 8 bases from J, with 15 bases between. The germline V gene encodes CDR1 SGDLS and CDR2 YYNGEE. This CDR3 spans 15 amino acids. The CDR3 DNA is TGTGCCAGCAGCGTAGAAGGGAGCCCCGTCCATGAGCAGTTCTTC. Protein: CASSVEGSPVHEQFF.

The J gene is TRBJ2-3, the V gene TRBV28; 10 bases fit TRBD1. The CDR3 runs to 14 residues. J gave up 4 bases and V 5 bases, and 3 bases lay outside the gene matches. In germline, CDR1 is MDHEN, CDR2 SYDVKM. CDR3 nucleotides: TGTGCCAGCAGTGGACAGGGGGGCGCAGATACGCAGTATTTT. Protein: CASSGQGGADTQYF.

The CDR3 DNA follows: TGCGCCAGCAACTGGGACAGCAATACCCAGTACTTC. Its protein product is CASNWDSNTQYF. The chain uses TRBV5-1 and TRBJ2-5, with TRBD1 matching over 7 bases. The CDR3 totals 12 residues. Germline values: CDR1 SGHRS, CDR2 YFSETQ. V lost 6 bases to trimming and J lost 8 bases; unmatched junction nucleotides: 7.

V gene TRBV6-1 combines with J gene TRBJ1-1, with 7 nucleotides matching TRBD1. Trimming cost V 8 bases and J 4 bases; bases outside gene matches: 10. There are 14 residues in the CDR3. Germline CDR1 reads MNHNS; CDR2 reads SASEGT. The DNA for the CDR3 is TGTGCCAGCTTCGAGACAGGGATGGGCACTGAAGCTTTCTTT. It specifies CASFETGMGTEAFF.

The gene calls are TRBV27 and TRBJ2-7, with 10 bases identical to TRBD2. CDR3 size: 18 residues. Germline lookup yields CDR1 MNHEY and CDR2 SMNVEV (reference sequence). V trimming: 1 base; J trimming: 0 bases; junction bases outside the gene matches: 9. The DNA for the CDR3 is TGTGCCAGCAGTTTATGGTCTAGCGGGAGTCGCAGCTCCTACGAGCAGTACTTC. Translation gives CASSLWSSGSRSSYEQYF.

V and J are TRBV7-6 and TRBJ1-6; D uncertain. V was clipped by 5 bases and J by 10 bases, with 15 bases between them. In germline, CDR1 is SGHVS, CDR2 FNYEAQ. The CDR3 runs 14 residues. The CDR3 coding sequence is TGTGCCAGCAGCCAGGACGGCGGAGGGTCACCCCTCCACTTT. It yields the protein CASSQDGGGSPLHF.

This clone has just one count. In DNA, the CDR3 is TGTGCCAGCAGCGGGGCGGCCCAAGAGACCCAGTACTTC. This codes for CASSGAAQETQYF. The V and J genes are TRBV7-9 and TRBJ2-5; the D gene is possibly TRBD1 (5 bases). The ends were cut back, 5 bases at V and 1 base at J, with 8 bases in the middle. CDR1 SEHNR and CDR2 FQNEAQ come from the germline V gene (reference sequence). The CDR3 is 13 amino acids.

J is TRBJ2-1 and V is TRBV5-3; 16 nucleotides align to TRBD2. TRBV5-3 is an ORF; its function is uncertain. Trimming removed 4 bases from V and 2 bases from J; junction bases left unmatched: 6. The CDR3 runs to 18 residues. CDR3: CARSHPGLAGGPYNEQFF. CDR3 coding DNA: TGTGCCAGAAGCCACCCGGGACTAGCGGGAGGGCCCTACAATGAGCAGTTCTTC.

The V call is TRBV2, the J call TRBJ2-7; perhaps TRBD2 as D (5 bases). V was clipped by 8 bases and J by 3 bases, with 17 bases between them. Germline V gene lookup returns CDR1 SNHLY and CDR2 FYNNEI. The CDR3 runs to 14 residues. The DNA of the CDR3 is TGTGCCAGCGTTGCCTCCTTTGGAGGCTACGAGCAGTACTTC. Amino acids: CASVASFGGYEQYF.

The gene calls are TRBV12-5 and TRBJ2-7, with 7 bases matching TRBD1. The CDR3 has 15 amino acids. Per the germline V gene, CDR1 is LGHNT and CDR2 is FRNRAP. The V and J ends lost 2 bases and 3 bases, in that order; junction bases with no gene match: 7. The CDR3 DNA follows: TGTGCTAGTGGTTTGAGCGACAGGGAAAACTACGAGCAGTACTTC. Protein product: CASGLSDRENYEQYF. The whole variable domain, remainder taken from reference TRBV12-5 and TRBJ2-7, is DARVTQTPRHKVTEMGQEVTMRCQPILGHNTVFWYRQTMMQGLELLAYFRNRAPLDDSGMPKDRFSAEMPDATLATLKIQPSEPRDSAVYFCASGLSDRENYEQYFGPGTRLTVT.

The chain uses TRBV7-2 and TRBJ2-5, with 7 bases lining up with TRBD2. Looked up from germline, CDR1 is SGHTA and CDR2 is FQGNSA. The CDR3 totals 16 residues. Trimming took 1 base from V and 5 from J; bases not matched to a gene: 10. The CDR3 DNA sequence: TGTGCCAGCAGCTTAGTGATCGGGGGGAGTCCGGAGACCCAGTACTTC. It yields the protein CASSLVIGGSPETQYF.